One T cell receptor beta chain is described in this entry. The data were obtained in a study of control samples from healthy donors and cancer patients. TCRdb's table, derived via immunoSEQ multiplex PCR, lists solely in-frame clones and lacks some. The table records over 150,000 clones, approximately 94% of them present only once. The junction had 15 bases not matched to a gene; V was cut back by 4 bases and J by 5 bases. The CDR3 contains 17 residues. Germline V lookup: CDR1 LGHNA, CDR2 YNFKEQ. J is TRBJ1-1 and V is TRBV4-2, with 8 bases that match TRBD1. This clonotype was sampled from a man aged 25-45 years in good health. The sample comprised blood. CDR3 amino acids: CASSRQGQAGGGTEAFF. DNA of the CDR3: TGTGCCAGCAGCCGACAGGGACAGGCGGGCGGGGGGACTGAAGCTTTCTTT.